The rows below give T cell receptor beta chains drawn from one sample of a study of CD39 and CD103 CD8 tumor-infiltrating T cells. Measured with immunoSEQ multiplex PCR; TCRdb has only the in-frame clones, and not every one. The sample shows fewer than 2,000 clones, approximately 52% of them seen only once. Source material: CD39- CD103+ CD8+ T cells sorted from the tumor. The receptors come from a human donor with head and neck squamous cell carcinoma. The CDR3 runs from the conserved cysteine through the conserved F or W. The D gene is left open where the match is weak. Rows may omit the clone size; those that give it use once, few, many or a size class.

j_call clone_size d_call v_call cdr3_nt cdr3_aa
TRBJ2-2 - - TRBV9 TGTGCCAGCAGCGACAGGAACACCGGGGAGCTGTTTTTT CASSDRNTGELFF
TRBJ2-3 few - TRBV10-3 TGTGCCACACTACAGGGACTCACAGATACGCAGTATTTT CATLQGLTDTQYF
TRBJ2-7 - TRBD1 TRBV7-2 TGTGCCAGCAGCCTCGATAATAGAGGGACAGGGGCCTACGAGCAGTACTTC CASSLDNRGTGAYEQYF
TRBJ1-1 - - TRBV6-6 TGTGCCAGCAGTCAAGGACGGGAGGCTTTCTTT CASSQGREAFF
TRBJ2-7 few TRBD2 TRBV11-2 TGTGCCAGCAGCCCGGGACTAGCGGACGAGCAGTACTTC CASSPGLADEQYF
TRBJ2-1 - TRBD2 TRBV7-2 TGTGCCAGCAGCTCGGGACTAGCGGGGCATGTGTTCTTC CASSSGLAGHVFF
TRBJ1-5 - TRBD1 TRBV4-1 TGCGCCAGCAGCCAAAGGGGACAGGGAGTTCAGCCCCAGCATTTT CASSQRGQGVQPQHF
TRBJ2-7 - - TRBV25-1 TGTGCCAGCTCCGACAGAACCACCTACGAGCAGTACTTC CASSDRTTYEQYF
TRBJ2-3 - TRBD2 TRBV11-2 TGTGCCAGCAGTTCACTCAGCGGGGGGATCTACGATACGCAGTATTTT CASSSLSGGIYDTQYF
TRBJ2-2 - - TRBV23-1 TGCGCCAGCAGTCTGGAAAGGGACCGCCGGGCCACCGGGGAGCTGTTTTTT CASSLERDRRATGELFF
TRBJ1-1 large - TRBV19 TGTGCCAGTAGTATCCCGACAGCGATGAACACTGAAGCTTTCTTT CASSIPTAMNTEAFF
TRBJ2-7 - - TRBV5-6 TGTGCCAGCAGCTTGGGCCACCTCGCCTACGAGCAGTACTTC CASSLGHLAYEQYF
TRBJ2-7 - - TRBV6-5 TGTGCCAGCAGTTACTCTAGGGGGATCTCCTACGAGCAGTACTTC CASSYSRGISYEQYF
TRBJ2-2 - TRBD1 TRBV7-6 TGTGCCAGCAGCTCACAGGGGTCCGGGGAGCTGTTTTTT CASSSQGSGELFF
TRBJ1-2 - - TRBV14 TGTGCCAGCAGCCAAGATAGTCAGTACTATGGCTACACCTTC CASSQDSQYYGYTF
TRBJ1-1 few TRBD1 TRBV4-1 TGCGCCAGCAGCCGGTCCGGGACAGGGGTTGCTGAAGCTTTCTTT CASSRSGTGVAEAFF
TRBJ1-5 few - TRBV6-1 TGTGCCAGCAGTGACCGAGTAGGGGGTGGGATTAGCAATCAGCCCCAGCATTTT CASSDRVGGGISNQPQHF
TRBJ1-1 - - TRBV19 TGTGCCAGTAGTCTTTCATATGGGGGCACTGAAGCTTTCTTT CASSLSYGGTEAFF
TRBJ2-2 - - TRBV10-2 TGCGCCAGCAGTGACGGCGTCCCGAACACCGGGGAGCTGTTTTTT CASSDGVPNTGELFF
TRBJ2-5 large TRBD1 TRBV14 TGTGCCAGCAGCGTCGAAAACAGGGGGCCAGAGACCCAGTACTTC CASSVENRGPETQYF
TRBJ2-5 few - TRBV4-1 TGCGCCAGCAGCGGGGACGGCGAGACCCAGTACTTC CASSGDGETQYF
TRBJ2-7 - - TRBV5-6 TGTGCCAGCAGCTTGGGAGCTTGGGGACGGTACGAGCAGTACTTC CASSLGAWGRYEQYF
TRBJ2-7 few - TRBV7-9 TGTGCCAGCAGCTTAGTTCAGAGCCCCTACGAGCAGTACTTC CASSLVQSPYEQYF
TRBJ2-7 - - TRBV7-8 TGTGCCAGCAGCTTAACGTGGGAGCAGTACTTC CASSLTWEQYF
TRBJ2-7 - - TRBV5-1 TGCGCCACCGAAGACGTGGGGGGTAAGGTCTCCTACGAGCAGTACTTC CATEDVGGKVSYEQYF
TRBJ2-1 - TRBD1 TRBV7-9 TGTGCCAGCAGCTTTCTCAGGGGGCCATACAATGAGCAGTTCTTC CASSFLRGPYNEQFF
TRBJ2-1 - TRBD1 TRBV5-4 TGTGCCAGCAGCTTGAACAACCTACAGGGGAGTGAGCAGTTCTTC CASSLNNLQGSEQFF
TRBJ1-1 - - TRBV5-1 TGCGCCAGCAGCTTGGATTCAGGACACTCCCCCGCAAACACTGAAGCTTTCTTT CASSLDSGHSPANTEAFF
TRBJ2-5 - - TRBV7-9 TGTGCCAGCAACAAGGGGGTCGAGACCCAGTACTTC CASNKGVETQYF
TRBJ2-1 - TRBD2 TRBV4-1 TGCGCCAGCAGCCATCGAAGTGGACTAGCGGGGAATGAGCAGTTCTTC CASSHRSGLAGNEQFF
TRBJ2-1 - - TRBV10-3 TGTGCCATCAGTGAGTCGACTCTGGCCAGCAATGAGCAGTTCTTC CAISESTLASNEQFF
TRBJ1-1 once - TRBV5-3 TGTGCCAGCAGTCCAGGAACCGCTGAAGCTTTCTTT CASSPGTAEAFF
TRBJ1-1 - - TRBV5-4 TGTGCCAGCAGCCGGAGCTGGGGGGACACTGAAGCTTTCTTT CASSRSWGDTEAFF
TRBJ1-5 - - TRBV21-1 TGTGCCAGCAGCAGAGGGCAGGGGAGCAATCAGCCCCAGCATTTT CASSRGQGSNQPQHF
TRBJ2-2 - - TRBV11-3 TGTGCCAGCAGCTTAAGCGTGTACACCGGGGAGCTGTTTTTT CASSLSVYTGELFF
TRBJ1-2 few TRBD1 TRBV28 TGTGCCAGCAGTTCAACCCGCGGACAGGTTGATGGCTACACCTTC CASSSTRGQVDGYTF
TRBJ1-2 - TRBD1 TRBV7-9 TGTGCCAGCAGATCCGGGACAGCCTATGGCTACACCTTC CASRSGTAYGYTF
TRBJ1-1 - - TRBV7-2 TGTGCCAGCAGCTTATTTCCAGGGATAAACACTGAAGCTTTCTTT CASSLFPGINTEAFF
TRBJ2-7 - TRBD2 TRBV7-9 TGTGCCAGCAGCCCCGGGACTAGCGGGGGGGCAAGGTCGAGGGAGCAGTACTTC CASSPGTSGGARSREQYF
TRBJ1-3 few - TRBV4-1 TGCGCCAGCAGCCAAGATACGGGCTCTGGAAACACCATATATTTT CASSQDTGSGNTIYF
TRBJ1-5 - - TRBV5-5 TGTGCCAGCAGCTTGGGATTCAGGGCAAATCAGCCCCAGCATTTT CASSLGFRANQPQHF
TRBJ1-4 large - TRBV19 TGTGCCAGTAGTATACTAGGACGGGGAATTAATGAAAAACTGTTTTTT CASSILGRGINEKLFF
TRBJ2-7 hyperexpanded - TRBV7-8 TGTGCCAGCAGCTTAGCACAGGACTCCTACGAGCAGTACTTC CASSLAQDSYEQYF
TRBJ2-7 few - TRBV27 TGTGCCAGCGGGGACGCGACTGATAGCTCCTACGAGCAGTACTTC CASGDATDSSYEQYF
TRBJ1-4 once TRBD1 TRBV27 TGTGCCAGCAGTCCAGGGACAGGGGCCGAAAAACTGTTTTTT CASSPGTGAEKLFF
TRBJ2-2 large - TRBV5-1 TGCGCCAGCGGTTGGGACGCCGGGGAGCTGTTTTTT CASGWDAGELFF
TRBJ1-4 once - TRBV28 TGTGCCAGCAGCGACGGGCTTCCGGGGGAAAATGAAAAACTGTTTTTT CASSDGLPGENEKLFF
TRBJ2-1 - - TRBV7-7 TGTGCTAGCAGCTTAGTCGGAGGGGGGAACAATGAGCAGTTCTTC CASSLVGGGNNEQFF
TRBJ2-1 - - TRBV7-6 TGTGCCAGCAGCTTAGCGAGGGTCTACAATGAGCAGTTCTTC CASSLARVYNEQFF
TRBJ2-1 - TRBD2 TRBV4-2 TGTGCCAGCAGCCTCGGGACTAGCCTCAATGAGCAGTTCTTC CASSLGTSLNEQFF
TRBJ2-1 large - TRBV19 TGTGCCAGTAGGTTGGGTTATGAGCAGTTCTTC CASRLGYEQFF
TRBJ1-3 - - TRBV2 TGTGCCCTAAGGAACTCCCAGAGAGGAAACACCATATATTTT CALRNSQRGNTIYF
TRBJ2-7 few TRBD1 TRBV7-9 TGTGCCAGCAGCCCAAGGACAGGGCCCAACTACGAGCAGTACTTC CASSPRTGPNYEQYF
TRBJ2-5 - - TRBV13 TGTGCCAGCAGCTTAGCTGACCTCCAAGAGACCCAGTACTTC CASSLADLQETQYF
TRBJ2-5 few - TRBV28 TGTGCCAGCAGTTTAAGTAGGGTGGAAAAGGAGACCCAGTACTTC CASSLSRVEKETQYF